These 27 T cell receptor beta chains were sequenced from one sample in a study of identical twins. TCRdb re-derived calls from the 5' RACE reads in MiXCR, one entry per CDR3 protein. Found here are about 520,000 distinct CDR3 sequences, approximately 22% of them singletons; the top ten hold under 0.95%. The same sample was also studied in work on T cells expressing NK-cell markers.

The sequenced material came from CD4+ T cells sorted from blood. Receptor source: a woman under 30 in good health.

V gene TRBV7-9 combines with J gene TRBJ1-1, with unresolved D. This CDR3 comprises 15 residues. Trimming left V 2 bases short and J 1 base short, with 11 bases between. Germline assignment: CDR1 SEHNR and CDR2 FQNEAQ (reference sequence). DNA of the CDR3: TGTGCCAGCAGCTTACCTCGGTCGGCGAACACTGAAGCTTTCTTT. This encodes CASSLPRSANTEAFF.

In this sample, this clonotype turned up once. The J gene is TRBJ2-5, the V gene TRBV6-1, with 10 nucleotides matching TRBD1. The CDR3 contains 13 residues. Trimming at V came to 11 bases and at J to 5 bases, leaving 8 bases not matched to a gene. CDR1 is MNHNS, CDR2 SASEGT, per germline. The CDR3 coding sequence is TGTGCCGGGAGGACAGGGGGTTCGGAGACCCAGTACTTC. This sequence encodes CAGRTGGSETQYF.

V usage is TRBV12-3 or TRBV12-4 and J usage is TRBJ1-5; D gene unclear. V dropped 1 base and J dropped 0 bases, with 4 bases sitting between them. The CDR3 has 14 residues. CDR3: CASSLVSSNQPQHF. Here the CDR3 DNA reads TGTGCCAGCAGTTTAGTCAGTAGCAATCAGCCCCAGCATTTT.

The J gene is TRBJ2-3, the V gene TRBV29-1; D is uncertain. The germline CDR1 and CDR2 sequences are SQVTM and ANQGSEA. The length of the CDR3 is 14 residues. The V gene lost 1 base and the J gene lost 9 bases, with 17 bases spanning the gap. In DNA form, the CDR3 reads TGCAGCGTTGAAGGTGGGGTAAATACTCGGACGCAGTATTTT. Protein: CSVEGGVNTRTQYF.

The rearrangement links TRBV5-1 to TRBJ2-1; 10 nucleotides match TRBD1. Germline V CDR1 and CDR2: SGHRS, YFSETQ. The V gene end was trimmed by 1 base and the J gene end by 7 bases; junction bases not matched to a gene: 5. This CDR3 comprises 15 residues. The CDR3, as DNA: TGCGCCAGCAGCTTGTTGGGACAGGGGAAAAATGAGCAGTTCTTC. Translating it yields CASSLLGQGKNEQFF.

J is TRBJ2-1 and V is TRBV11-2; 10 nucleotides match TRBD2. Germline-derived CDR1 and CDR2 are SGHAT and FQNNGV. Unmatched junction bases numbered 5, after V lost 4 bases and J lost 5 bases. CDR3 length: 15 residues. CDR3 sequence: CASSYGLAANNEQFF. In DNA, the CDR3 is TGTGCCAGCAGCTACGGACTAGCGGCTAACAATGAGCAGTTCTTC.

Remarks on this clonotype: The junction departs from germline at one end; a sequencing error may be responsible. The chain employs TRBV5-5 and TRBJ2-7; D gene unclear. Germline V gene lookup returns CDR1 SGHKS and CDR2 YYEKEE (reference sequence). The length of the CDR3 is 13 residues. CDR3 DNA: TGTGCCATCAGCTCGGCCCTTCTCTGCGAGCAGTACTTC. Residues: CAISSALLCEQYF.

The gene calls are TRBV4-1 and TRBJ2-7; 10 nucleotides align to TRBD1. CDR3 length equals 15 residues. Unmatched junction bases numbered 7, after V lost 4 bases and J lost 4 bases. The germline gives CDR1 MGHRA, CDR2 YSYEKL. Here the CDR3 reads CASSRSGQGQYEQYF. CDR3 sequence (DNA): TGCGCCAGCAGCCGATCGGGACAGGGGCAATACGAGCAGTACTTC.

The chain uses TRBV7-9 and TRBJ1-2; tentative D call: TRBD1 (6 bases). With 3 bases removed from V and 4 bases from J, the gap between germline ends came to 12 bases. The CDR3 has 14 residues. The germline V gene has CDR1 SEHNR and CDR2 FQNEAQ (reference sequence). The CDR3 DNA is TGTGCCAGCAGCTTCGATGGGGGCAGCTATGGCTACACCTTC. Protein product: CASSFDGGSYGYTF.

The chain uses TRBV7-9 and TRBJ2-6, with D perhaps assigned TRBD1 or TRBD2 (5 bases each). CDR1 is SEHNR, CDR2 FQNEAQ, per germline (reference sequence). This CDR3 region has 16 residues. V lost 5 bases and J lost 0, with 11 bases in between. For the CDR3, the DNA is TGTGCCAGCAGCCCGGGGACGGGCTCTGGGGCCAACGTCCTGACTTTC. It encodes CASSPGTGSGANVLTF.

This clonotype was seen a few times. The V gene is TRBV5-1, the J gene TRBJ2-7; possible D gene TRBD2, 6 bases. This CDR3 has 12 residues. V gave up 2 bases and J gave up 5 bases, with 8 bases separating them. Germline CDR1 and CDR2: SGHRS and YFSETQ. The CDR3 nucleotides read TGCGCCAGCAGCTTACCGGGGGACGAGCAGTACTTC. Encoded protein: CASSLPGDEQYF.

The chain employs TRBV9 and TRBJ2-5, with 14 positions matching TRBD2. CDR1 is SGDLS and CDR2 is YYNGEE in the germline V gene. Unmatched junction bases numbered 6, after V lost 0 bases and J lost 5 bases. CDR3 length: 17 amino acids. DNA of the CDR3: TGTGCCAGCAGCGTAGCTCCCTGGACTAGCGGGGGGGAGACCCAGTACTTC. Residues: CASSVAPWTSGGETQYF.

This clonotype was seen more than once but under ten times. V and J are TRBV20-1 and TRBJ2-1; weak D call: TRBD2 (6 bases). The CDR3 is made up of 13 amino acids. V lost 6 bases to trimming and J lost 0 bases, with 9 bases between them. The V gene's germline CDR1 is DFQATT and CDR2 SNEGSKA (reference sequence). Written as DNA, the CDR3 is TGCAGTGCAGGGAGGACCTCCTACAATGAGCAGTTCTTC. Residues: CSAGRTSYNEQFF.

The gene calls are TRBV15 and TRBJ1-1; D is undetermined. Germline V gene data show CDR1 as LNHNV and CDR2 as YYDKDF (reference sequence). Trimming shortened V by 8 bases and J by 0 bases, and 10 bases separated the two germline ends. The CDR3 sequence is 13 residues long. The CDR3 reads CATGPRLNTEAFF. Written as DNA, the CDR3 is TGTGCCACCGGTCCGCGGTTGAACACTGAAGCTTTCTTT.

This clonotype was seen many times. The chain carries TRBV5-1 and TRBJ1-1, with unresolved D. Germline CDR1 SGHRS, CDR2 YFSETQ. V lost 0 bases and J 3 bases, leaving 9 bases between the germline ends. The CDR3 is 14 residues long. The CDR3 sequence: CASSLAGSHTEAFF. The CDR3 DNA reads TGCGCCAGCAGCTTGGCCGGCAGTCACACTGAAGCTTTCTTT.

The gene calls are TRBV6-4 and TRBJ2-2, with D hard to call. The germline V gene encodes CDR1 MRHNA and CDR2 SNTAGT. V dropped 5 bases and J dropped 0 bases, with 4 bases sitting between them. The CDR3 covers 13 residues. CDR3 nucleotide sequence: TGTGCCAGCAGTTCCACGAACACCGGGGAGCTGTTTTTT. This encodes CASSSTNTGELFF.

Ten or more counts support this clonotype. The chain is built from TRBV12-3 or TRBV12-4 and TRBJ1-2; TRBD1 might be the D (6 bases). The CDR3 extends over 12 amino acids. V lost 5 bases and J 6 bases, leaving 10 bases between the germline ends. Here the CDR3 DNA reads TGTGCCAGCAGTCTACAGGGAAATGGCTACACCTTC. Translating it yields CASSLQGNGYTF.

This clonotype has just a few counts. V gene TRBV5-1 combines with J gene TRBJ2-5; 10 bases align to TRBD2. There are 16 residues in the CDR3. CDR1 SGHRS and CDR2 YFSETQ come from the germline V gene. The junction had 7 bases not matched to a gene; V was cut back by 0 bases and J by 5 bases. The CDR3 spells CASSLVIAGGLETQYF. CDR3 sequence (DNA): TGCGCCAGCAGCTTGGTGATAGCGGGGGGACTGGAGACCCAGTACTTC.

V usage is TRBV18 and J usage is TRBJ2-6; maybe TRBD2 (5 bases). Germline values: CDR1 KGHSH, CDR2 LQKENI. The CDR3 has 16 amino acids. The V and J ends lost 0 bases and 3 bases respectively, with 9 bases between them. CDR3: CASSPPSGGGANVLTF. The DNA of the CDR3 is TGTGCCAGCTCACCACCGTCCGGAGGTGGGGCCAACGTCCTGACTTTC.

The V and J genes are TRBV9 and TRBJ2-3; 7 nucleotides agree with TRBD2. This CDR3 comprises 17 residues. V shed 4 bases, J shed 5 bases, and the junction held 16 bases outside the gene matches. The V gene's germline CDR1 is SGDLS and CDR2 YYNGEE. CDR3 residues: CASSPRGVPGGVDTQYF. The CDR3, as DNA: TGTGCCAGCAGCCCACGGGGGGTACCAGGCGGGGTAGATACGCAGTATTTT.

This clonotype was detected a few times. V usage is TRBV2 and J usage is TRBJ1-1, with D possibly matching TRBD1 (6 bases). CDR1 and CDR2 from the germline V gene are SNHLY and FYNNEI. There are 13 residues in the CDR3. The germline V and J ends were trimmed by 6 bases and 7 bases, with 15 bases remaining between them. The CDR3 sequence: CASRPQGQSEAFF. In DNA form, the CDR3 reads TGTGCCAGCAGACCCCAGGGGCAAAGTGAAGCTTTCTTT.

The rearrangement uses TRBV10-3 and TRBJ2-7, with D unresolved. Germline V gene lookup returns CDR1 ENHRY and CDR2 SYGVKD. V lost 5 bases to trimming and J lost 5 bases, with 7 bases between them. The CDR3 loop spans 11 amino acids. The CDR3, as DNA: TGTGCCATCAGTAACACCAACGAGCAGTACTTC. Translating gives CAISNTNEQYF.

This clonotype was seen a handful of times. The chain couples TRBV20-1 to TRBJ2-4; 12 bases line up with TRBD1. After removal of 3 bases from V and 5 bases from J, the junction contained 5 bases not matched to a gene. This CDR3 comprises 15 residues. Germline-derived CDR1 and CDR2 are DFQATT and SNEGSKA (reference sequence). CDR3 sequence reads: CSARGDRGHENIQYF. CDR3 nucleotide sequence: TGCAGTGCTAGGGGGGACAGGGGGCATGAAAACATTCAGTACTTC.

This clonotype appeared a few times. The V call is TRBV9, the J call TRBJ1-1; 7 nucleotides align to TRBD1. The V segment lost 3 bases and the J segment 8 bases; nucleotides outside the gene matches: 7. CDR3 length equals 13 residues. Germline V gives CDR1 SGDLS, CDR2 YYNGEE. Here the CDR3 reads CASSAQRQGEAFF. The CDR3 DNA sequence: TGTGCCAGCAGCGCCCAAAGACAGGGCGAAGCTTTCTTT. The complete variable domain, with remaining parts taken from reference TRBV9 and TRBJ1-1, reads DSGVTQTPKHLITATGQRVTLRCSPRSGDLSVYWYQQSLDQGLQFLIQYYNGEERAKGNILERFSAQQFPDLHSELNLSSLELGDSALYFCASSAQRQGEAFFGQGTRLTVV.

The count of this clonotype is one. The V gene is TRBV11-2, the J gene TRBJ2-4; D gene unclear. The CDR3 has 17 residues. Germline CDR1 SGHAT, CDR2 FQNNGV. The V end was cut by 1 base, the J end by 6 bases, with 19 bases between. Here the CDR3 reads CASSLGSVDDHRNIQYF. CDR3 nucleotides: TGTGCCAGCAGCTTAGGGTCTGTCGACGACCATCGAAACATTCAGTACTTC.

This clonotype was seen more than once but under ten times. The V gene is TRBV6-5, the J gene TRBJ1-5; a weak D match, TRBD1 (5 bases). With 2 bases removed from V and 6 bases from J, the gap between germline ends came to 11 bases. From germline, CDR1 is MNHEY and CDR2 SVGAGI. This CDR3 region has 14 residues. The CDR3 DNA follows: TGTGCCAGCAGTTACCGGAGGGGCGGTCAGCCCCAGCATTTT. The encoded protein is CASSYRRGGQPQHF.

This clonotype showed up many times. The chain recombines TRBV4-3 with TRBJ2-2, with D possibly being TRBD2 (6 bases). V was trimmed by 4 bases and J by 8 bases, leaving 14 bases between them. Germline V gene data show CDR1 as LGHNA and CDR2 as YSLEER. This CDR3 contains 14 residues. CDR3 region: CASSPGAGRGELFF. The CDR3 DNA sequence: TGCGCCAGCAGCCCCGGTGCGGGGAGGGGGGAGCTGTTTTTT.